These T cell receptor beta chains were read from a single sample in a study of cytomegalovirus exposure and HLA in healthy donors. The table came from immunoSEQ multiplex PCR; TCRdb's copy has only in-frame clones and leaves some out. This table holds fewer than 120,000 clones, 80% found once. Sequencing input: PBMCs. The receptors were gathered from a woman aged 55-69 years in good health and CMV-seropositive. CDR3s leave out the opening cysteine and the closing phenylalanine or tryptophan. The order of the fields is J gene, V gene, CDR3 protein.

J: TRBJ1-2
V: TRBV5-6
CDR3: ASRHGQGMNYGYT

J: TRBJ2-5
V: TRBV19
CDR3: ASRTSGRGVTQY

J: TRBJ2-7
V: TRBV5-8
CDR3: ASSPTLAAASGEQY

J: TRBJ2-2
V: TRBV2
CDR3: ASSPETGALAGELF

J: TRBJ1-2
V: TRBV4-2
CDR3: ASSRPAEMDGYT

J: TRBJ2-7
V: TRBV28
CDR3: ASSFAGGLYEQY

J: TRBJ2-4
V: TRBV12-5
CDR3: ASGSTALVAKNIQY

J: TRBJ2-1
V: TRBV28
CDR3: ASSLRSNEQF

J: TRBJ1-1
V: TRBV28
CDR3: ATRNGGQGPRGVEAF

J: TRBJ2-7
V: TRBV4-1
CDR3: ASSQEGTSDSYEQY

J: TRBJ1-2
V: TRBV15
CDR3: ATSVPRRDFDGYT

J: TRBJ1-1
V: TRBV19
CDR3: ASSILGDTEAF

J: TRBJ1-5
V: TRBV4-1
CDR3: ASSPTSGVPRH

J: TRBJ1-2
V: TRBV6-5
CDR3: ASSYSLDYGYT

J: TRBJ1-1
V: TRBV5-1
CDR3: ASSLSEQGLTEAF

J: TRBJ2-1
V: TRBV4-1
CDR3: ASSQGLAVYNEQF

J: TRBJ1-2
V: TRBV10-3
CDR3: AIGNRELDYGYT

J: TRBJ2-7
V: TRBV5-4
CDR3: ASSSGLGSYEQY

J: TRBJ1-2
V: TRBV18
CDR3: ASSPSEGGYT

J: TRBJ2-1
V: TRBV9
CDR3: ASSVDAGPYNEQF

J: TRBJ1-2
V: TRBV7-9
CDR3: ASSLAFGDSYT

J: TRBJ1-2
V: TRBV19
CDR3: ASSMVAVPGYT

J: TRBJ1-5
V: TRBV5-1
CDR3: ASSLGQDNQPQH

J: TRBJ2-7
V: TRBV5-1
CDR3: ASSATGPYEQY

J: TRBJ2-1
V: TRBV11-3
CDR3: ASSLSASEPYNEQF

J: TRBJ2-7
V: TRBV7-6
CDR3: ASSFGQGDYEQY

J: TRBJ2-3
V: TRBV9
CDR3: ASSVASPDTQY

J: TRBJ2-1
V: TRBV28
CDR3: ASSSSSYNEQF

J: TRBJ2-1
V: TRBV14
CDR3: ASSRAGGSSYNEQF

J: TRBJ2-7
V: TRBV4-1
CDR3: ASSQVLGGGYEQY

J: TRBJ1-2
V: TRBV28
CDR3: ASSWPTGFGLGYT

J: TRBJ2-7
V: TRBV7-9
CDR3: ASSERESSYEQY

J: TRBJ2-7
V: TRBV2
CDR3: ASSEARDPVYYEQY

J: TRBJ2-1
V: TRBV11-2
CDR3: ASSSNPDFYNEQF

J: TRBJ1-2
V: TRBV27
CDR3: ASSPEGQGAEGYT

J: TRBJ2-7
V: TRBV4-1
CDR3: ASSQDRVSGEYSYEQY

J: TRBJ1-1
V: TRBV6-1
CDR3: ASGYRGNTEAF

J: TRBJ1-1
V: TRBV4-2
CDR3: ASSQSGIPEAF

J: TRBJ1-6
V: TRBV25-1
CDR3: ASNHYDGLSYNSPLH

J: TRBJ2-2
V: TRBV15
CDR3: ATSEGAVGELF

J: TRBJ2-2
V: TRBV7-3
CDR3: ASSLMEGRHTGELF

J: TRBJ2-1
V: TRBV6-1
CDR3: ASSDKLAQYNEQF

J: TRBJ2-1
V: TRBV7-8
CDR3: ASSLFGRSSYNEQF

J: TRBJ1-2
V: TRBV7-9
CDR3: SSSLDRGGYT

J: TRBJ1-4
V: TRBV28
CDR3: ASSSPGGDLSGKLF

J: TRBJ2-1
V: TRBV5-4
CDR3: ASSPVAGFYNEQF